The following is a T cell receptor (beta chain) sequence with its context. The length of the CDR3 is 16 residues. The V gene's germline CDR1 is MDHEN and CDR2 SYDVKM. The V and J ends lost 5 bases and 4 bases, in that order; junction bases with no gene match: 10. The data were taken from a study of blood T cell repertoires in COVID-19. On the study more broadly: COVID-19 samples collected from the United States, Italy and Spain covered acute and convalescent phases. T cells, B-cell-depleted T cells, or PBMCs provided the cDNA or gDNA that served as material.

How the authors handled the data: Scientists estimated how many nucleated cells there were by amplifying reference gene primers. Sequenced by immunoSEQ multiplex PCR; TCRdb stores in-frame clones only, minus some. V and J calls and clone size are those listed in that table; D and trimming were worked out from the DNA. This sample yields roughly 80,000 clones, of which around 82% are seen a single time; 21% belongs to the top ten. This chain connects TRBV28 to TRBJ2-3, with 9 bases matching TRBD1. The sequence came from a human donor in a cohort sampled during active COVID-19. The sequencing sample was made of peripheral blood. Written as DNA, the CDR3 is TGTGCCAGCAGTATGGGGACAGGGAGTGGGCCAGATACGCAGTATTTT. Amino acid sequence: CASSMGTGSGPDTQYF. Full variable domain (missing parts from reference TRBV28 and TRBJ2-3): DVKVTQSSRYLVKRTGEKVFLECVQDMDHENMFWYRQDPGLGLRLIYFSYDVKMKEKGDIPEGYSVSREKKERFSLILESASTNQTSMYLCASSMGTGSGPDTQYFGPGTRLTVL.